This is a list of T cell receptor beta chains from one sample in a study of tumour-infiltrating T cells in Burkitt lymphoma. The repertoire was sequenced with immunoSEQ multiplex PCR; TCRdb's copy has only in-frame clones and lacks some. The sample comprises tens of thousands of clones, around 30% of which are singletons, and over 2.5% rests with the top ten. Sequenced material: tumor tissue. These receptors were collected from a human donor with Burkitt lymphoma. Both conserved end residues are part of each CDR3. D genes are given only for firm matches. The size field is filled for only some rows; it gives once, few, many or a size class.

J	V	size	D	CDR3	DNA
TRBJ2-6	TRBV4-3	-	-	CASTGGPSGANVLTF	TGCGCCAGCACTGGGGGACCCTCTGGGGCCAACGTCCTGACTTTC
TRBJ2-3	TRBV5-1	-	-	CASSLWVTDTQYF	TGCGCCAGCAGCTTATGGGTCACAGATACGCAGTATTTT
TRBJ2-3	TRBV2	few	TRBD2	CASSDPTSGDADTQYF	TGTGCCAGCAGTGACCCGACTAGCGGGGACGCAGATACGCAGTATTTT
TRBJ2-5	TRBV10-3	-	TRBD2	CAIGQRGGETQYF	TGTGCCATCGGGCAGCGGGGGGGAGAGACCCAGTACTTC
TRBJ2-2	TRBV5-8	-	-	CASSEIRITGELFF	TGTGCCAGCAGCGAGATTAGAATCACCGGGGAGCTGTTTTTT
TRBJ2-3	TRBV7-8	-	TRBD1	CASSSRDSSRTDTQYF	TGTGCCAGCAGCTCCCGGGACAGTTCGCGCACAGATACGCAGTATTTT
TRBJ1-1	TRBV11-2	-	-	CASSLGGGRAFF	TGTGCCAGCAGCTTAGGGGGGGGTAGAGCTTTCTTT
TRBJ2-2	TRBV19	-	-	CASSPPGTGELFF	TGTGCCAGTAGCCCCCCGGGCACCGGGGAGCTGTTTTTT
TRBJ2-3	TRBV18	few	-	CASSPKDTQYF	TGTGCCAGCTCACCAAAGGATACGCAGTATTTT
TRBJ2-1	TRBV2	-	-	CASRRTESQFF	TGTGCCAGCAGACGTACAGAGTCGCAGTTCTTC
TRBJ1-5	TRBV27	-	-	CASSPRTGYNQPQHF	TGTGCCAGCAGTCCGCGGACCGGTTACAATCAGCCCCAGCATTTT
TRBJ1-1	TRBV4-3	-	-	CASSQDLTAMNTEAFF	TGCGCCAGCAGCCAAGATTTGACAGCCATGAACACTGAAGCTTTCTTT
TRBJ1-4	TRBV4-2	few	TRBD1	CASSQGWRTGSLGEKLFF	TGTGCCAGCAGCCAAGGTTGGAGGACAGGTTCGCTAGGGGAAAAACTGTTTTTT
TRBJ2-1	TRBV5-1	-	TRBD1	CASSPRQGYNEQFF	TGCGCCAGCAGCCCCAGACAGGGCTACAATGAGCAGTTCTTC
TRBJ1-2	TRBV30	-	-	CAWSQDTRVYGYTF	TGTGCCTGGAGCCAAGACACCCGCGTCTATGGCTACACCTTC
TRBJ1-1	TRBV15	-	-	CATSRGTLMNTEAFF	TGTGCCACCAGCAGAGGAACTCTAATGAACACTGAAGCTTTCTTT
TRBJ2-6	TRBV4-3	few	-	CASSQERNKFPGANVLTF	TGCGCCAGCAGCCAAGAACGCAACAAATTCCCTGGGGCCAACGTCCTGACTTTC
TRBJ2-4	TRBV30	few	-	CAWSGVDVGSQYF	TGTGCCTGGAGTGGAGTGGACGTAGGATCTCAGTACTTC
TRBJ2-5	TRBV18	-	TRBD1	CASSPTGDGETQYF	TGTGCCAGCTCACCTACAGGGGATGGGGAGACCCAGTACTTC
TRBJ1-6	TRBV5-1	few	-	CASRETTGNSPLHF	TGCGCCAGCAGGGAGACAACAGGGAATTCACCCCTCCACTTT
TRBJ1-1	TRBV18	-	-	CASSPGDIGETEAFF	TGTGCCAGCTCACCCGGGGACATAGGGGAGACTGAAGCTTTCTTT
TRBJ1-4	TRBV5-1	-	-	CASSVTGLTNEKLFF	TGCGCCAGCAGCGTAACAGGGCTGACTAATGAAAAACTGTTTTTT
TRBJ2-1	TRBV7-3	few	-	CASSLTGSYNEQFF	TGTGCCAGCAGCCTTACCGGGAGCTACAATGAGCAGTTCTTC
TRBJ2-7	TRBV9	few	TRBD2	CASSKSGDSSYEQYF	TGTGCCAGCAGCAAAAGCGGGGATAGCTCCTACGAGCAGTACTTC